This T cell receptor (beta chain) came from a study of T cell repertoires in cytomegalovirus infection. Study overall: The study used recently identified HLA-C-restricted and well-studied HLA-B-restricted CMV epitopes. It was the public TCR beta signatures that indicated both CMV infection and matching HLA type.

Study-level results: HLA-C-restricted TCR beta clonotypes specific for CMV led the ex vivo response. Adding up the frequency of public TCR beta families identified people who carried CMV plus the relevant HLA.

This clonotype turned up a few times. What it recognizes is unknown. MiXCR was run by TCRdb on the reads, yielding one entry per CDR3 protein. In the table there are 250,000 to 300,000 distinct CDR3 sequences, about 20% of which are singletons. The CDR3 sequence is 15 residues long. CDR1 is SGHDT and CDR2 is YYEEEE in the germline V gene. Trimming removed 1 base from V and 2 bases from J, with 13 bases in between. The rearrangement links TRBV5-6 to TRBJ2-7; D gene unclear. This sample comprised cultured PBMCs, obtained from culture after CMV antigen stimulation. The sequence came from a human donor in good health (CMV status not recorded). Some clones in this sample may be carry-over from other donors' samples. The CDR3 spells CASSLTSGPPYEQYF. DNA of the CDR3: TGTGCCAGCAGCTTGACGTCCGGGCCTCCCTACGAGCAGTACTTC.